This TCR beta chain was sequenced in a study of T cells after posttransplantation cyclophosphamide. Regarding the study as a whole: TRB clonality was highly associated with recipient CMV seropositivity and reactivation. Donor CD8+ memory clones often dominated recipient blood repertoires at later times. TRB overlap between skin or GI tissue T cells and blood was limited.

The protocol was immunoSEQ multiplex PCR, while the TCRdb copy is restricted to in-frame clones and leaves out a portion. The sample counts 15,000 or so clones, none seen once; the ten largest own roughly 26%. Treatment was busulfan-fludarabine conditioning, a marrow graft, and cyclophosphamide on days +3 and +4. Points on this clone: No antigen is known for it.

The length of the CDR3 is 14 residues. After removal of 5 bases from V and 2 bases from J, the junction contained 3 bases not matched to a gene. CDR1 and CDR2 from the germline V gene are SGHTA and FQGNSA. The clonotype originates from a female patient between 35 and 55 years old who received an allogeneic stem cell transplant from an unrelated donor, was CMV-positive, and had acute GVHD only. The T cells may partly be graft donor cells. The chain couples TRBV7-2 to TRBJ2-3, with 8 bases identical to TRBD2. The sequenced sample was PBMCs, obtained after allogeneic stem cell transplant with posttransplant cyclophosphamide. The CDR3 here is CASSPGLVTDTQYF. The DNA of the CDR3 is TGTGCCAGCAGCCCGGGACTAGTCACAGATACGCAGTATTTT.